This T cell receptor beta chain appears in the sequencing data of a study of T-cell memory formation after mild COVID-19. This CDR3 comprises 15 residues. With 4 bases removed from V and 8 bases from J, the gap between germline ends came to 17 bases. Germline-derived CDR1 and CDR2 are MGHRA and YSYEKL. TCR alpha and TCR beta cDNA libraries carrying sample barcodes and UMIs were produced by 5'RACE using constant-segment primers. MiXCR, applied by TCRdb to the 5' RACE reads, yields one record per CDR3 protein. The data hold around 310,000 distinct CDR3 sequences, with approximately 15% observed a single time. In regard to this clonotype: Its antigen is not known.

Broader study findings: Those CD4+ clones that contracted were mainly in CM and EM (CD8+ ones in EMRA). Within pre-infection memory, some responding clones were found, suggesting cross-reactive memory joined.

Sequences were obtained from PBMCs or a T cell subset sorted from them (not recorded which). The chain uses TRBV4-1 and TRBJ1-4; D not resolved. The sequence came from a young man who had mild COVID-19 (a few samples of this study predate the infection). Cell type and time point are not known. The CDR3 spells CASSLLPGWAEKLFF. The CDR3 bases are TGCGCCAGCAGCCTTCTTCCCGGATGGGCGGAAAAACTGTTTTTT.